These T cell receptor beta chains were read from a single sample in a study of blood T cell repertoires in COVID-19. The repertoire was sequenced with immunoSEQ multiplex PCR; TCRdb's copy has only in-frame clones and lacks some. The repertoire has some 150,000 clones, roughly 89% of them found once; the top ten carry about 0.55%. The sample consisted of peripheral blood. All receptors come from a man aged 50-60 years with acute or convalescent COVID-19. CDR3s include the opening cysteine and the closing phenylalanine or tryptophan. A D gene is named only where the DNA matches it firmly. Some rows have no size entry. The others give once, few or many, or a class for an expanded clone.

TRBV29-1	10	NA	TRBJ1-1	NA	CSAAGTEAFF	TGCAGCGCCGCCGGGACTGAAGCTTTCTTT
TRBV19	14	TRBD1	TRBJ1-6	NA	CASRDGQGNSPLHF	TGTGCCAGTAGAGACGGACAGGGCAATTCACCCCTCCACTTT
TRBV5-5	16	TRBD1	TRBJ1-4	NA	CASSLGEDRESEKLFF	TGTGCCAGCAGCTTGGGCGAGGACAGGGAGAGTGAAAAACTGTTTTTT
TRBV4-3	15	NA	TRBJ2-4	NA	CASSLSQGAKNIQYF	TGCGCCAGCAGCCTATCACAGGGTGCCAAAAACATTCAGTACTTC
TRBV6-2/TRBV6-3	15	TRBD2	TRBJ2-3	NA	CASSQLAGFTDTQYF	TGTGCCAGCAGTCAACTAGCGGGGTTCACAGATACGCAGTATTTT
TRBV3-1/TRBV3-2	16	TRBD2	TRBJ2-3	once	CASSLRLAGTTDTQYF	TGTGCCAGCAGCCTAAGACTAGCGGGGACCACAGATACGCAGTATTTT
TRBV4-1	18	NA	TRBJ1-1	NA	CASSQDLRGKGPTEEAFF	TGCGCCAGCAGCCAAGATCTACGGGGAAAAGGACCAACGGAAGAAGCTTTCTTT
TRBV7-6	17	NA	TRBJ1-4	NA	CASSPAAWEARGEKLFF	TGTGCCAGCAGCCCTGCGGCTTGGGAGGCCCGAGGTGAAAAACTGTTTTTT
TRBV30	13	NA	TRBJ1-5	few	CAWRPGINQPQHF	TGTGCCTGGAGGCCGGGAATCAATCAGCCCCAGCATTTT
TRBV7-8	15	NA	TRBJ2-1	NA	CASSLTPTTYNEQFF	TGTGCCAGCAGCTTAACTCCGACAACCTACAATGAGCAGTTCTTC
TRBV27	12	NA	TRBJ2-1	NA	CASSTSYNEQFF	TGTGCCAGCAGTACCAGCTACAATGAGCAGTTCTTC
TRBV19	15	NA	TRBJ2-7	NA	CASSPRGQFSYEQYF	TGTGCCAGTAGCCCACGGGGACAATTCTCCTACGAGCAGTACTTC
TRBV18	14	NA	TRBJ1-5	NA	CASSPGLSNQPQHF	TGTGCCAGCTCACCGGGGCTGAGCAATCAGCCCCAGCATTTT
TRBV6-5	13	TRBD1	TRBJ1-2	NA	CASRYRDRGGYTF	TGTGCCAGCAGGTACCGGGACAGGGGTGGCTACACCTTC
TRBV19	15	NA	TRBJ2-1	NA	CASSIGAPEYNEQFF	TGTGCCAGTAGTATAGGGGCCCCGGAATACAATGAGCAGTTCTTC
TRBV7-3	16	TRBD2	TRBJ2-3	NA	CASSDPGTSGTDTQYF	TGTGCCAGCAGCGACCCCGGGACTAGCGGCACAGATACGCAGTATTTT
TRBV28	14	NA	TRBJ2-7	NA	CASSLYQGISEQYF	TGTGCCAGCAGTTTGTACCAGGGGATCAGCGAGCAGTACTTC
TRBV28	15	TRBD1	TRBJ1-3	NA	CASRFTGVSGNTIYF	TGTGCCAGCAGGTTTACAGGGGTCTCTGGAAACACCATATATTTT
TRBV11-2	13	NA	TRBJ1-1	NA	CASSIDSITEAFF	TGTGCCAGCAGCATTGACTCGATCACTGAAGCTTTCTTT
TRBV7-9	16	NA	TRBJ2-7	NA	CASSQGPSEKSYEQYF	TGTGCCAGCAGCCAGGGTCCTAGCGAGAAATCCTACGAGCAGTACTTC
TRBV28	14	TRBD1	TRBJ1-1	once	CASSLTGYVTEAFF	TGTGCCAGCAGTCTGACAGGGTACGTCACTGAAGCTTTCTTT
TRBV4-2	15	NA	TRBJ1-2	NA	CASSQKQEINYGYTF	TGTGCCAGCAGCCAAAAACAGGAAATTAACTATGGCTACACCTTC
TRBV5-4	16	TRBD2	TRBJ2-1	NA	CASSSGGGREYNEQFF	TGTGCCAGCAGCTCGGGAGGCGGGAGGGAGTATAATGAGCAGTTCTTC
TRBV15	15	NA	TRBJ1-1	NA	CATSKSDTMNTEAFF	TGTGCCACCAGCAAGTCGGACACCATGAACACTGAAGCTTTCTTT
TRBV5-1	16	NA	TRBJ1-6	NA	CASSFQGRGGESPLHF	TGCGCCAGCAGCTTCCAGGGGAGGGGAGGAGAATCACCCCTCCACTTT
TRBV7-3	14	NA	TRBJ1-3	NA	CASSLDSSGNTIYF	TGTGCCAGCAGCTTAGACAGCTCTGGAAACACCATATATTTT
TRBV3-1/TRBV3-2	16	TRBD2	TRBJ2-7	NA	CASSHWAAGGPPEQYF	TGTGCCAGCAGCCATTGGGCAGCGGGAGGGCCTCCCGAGCAGTACTTC